This TCR beta chain was sequenced during a study of T cell repertoires in cytomegalovirus infection. The study's findings and limits: Within the response measured ex vivo, HLA-C-restricted CMV-specific TCR beta clonotypes were dominant. Summed frequency of public TCR beta families distinguished CMV carriers with the relevant HLA.

The table lists this clonotype with a few counts. Its antigen remains unknown. The CDR3 sequence is 17 residues long. Germline CDR1 SGDLS, CDR2 YYNGEE. The J segment lost 7 bases and the V segment lost 4 bases, leaving 16 bases of the junction unmatched. TCRdb reprocessed the reads via MiXCR and lists one record per CDR3 protein. The table records around 260,000 distinct CDR3 sequences, approximately 8.3% of them present only once. This receptor was taken from a human donor in good health (CMV status not recorded). Some clones in this sample may be carry-over from other donors' samples. The V and J genes are TRBV9 and TRBJ1-4; 7 bases map to TRBD1. Sequencing was performed on PBMCs. CDR3 amino acids: CASSPRQGRGPSEKLFF. The DNA of the CDR3 is TGTGCCAGCAGCCCACGACAGGGTCGGGGGCCTTCTGAAAAACTGTTTTTT.